A selection of T cell receptor beta chains follows, all from one sample in a study of neurological immune-mediated disorders. One entry per CDR3 protein, called by TCRdb with MiXCR from the 5' RACE reads. The data show over 35,000 distinct CDR3 sequences, about 2.3% seen once. Input material: PBMCs. The receptor source for this set is a man aged 50 to 59 with multiple sclerosis. Both conserved end residues are part of each CDR3. The order of the fields is V gene, clone size, J gene, CDR3 length, D gene, CDR3 protein, CDR3 DNA. The D gene is left open where the match is weak. The size field is filled for only some rows; it gives once, few, many or a size class.

TRBV11-2	many	TRBJ2-5	16	TRBD2	CASSLDGGALQETQYF	TGTGCCAGCAGCTTAGACGGGGGGGCTCTTCAAGAGACCCAGTACTTC
TRBV6-6	few	TRBJ2-2	12	TRBD2	CAAGGLTGELFF	TGCGCCGCGGGGGGGCTGACCGGGGAGCTGTTTTTT
TRBV7-2	many	TRBJ2-3	16	TRBD1	CASSAGTGIYTDTQYF	TGTGCCAGCAGCGCCGGGACAGGGATTTACACAGATACGCAGTATTTT
TRBV28	many	TRBJ1-2	13	NA	CASSFGTDYGYTF	TGTGCCAGCAGTTTCGGGACGGACTATGGCTACACCTTC
TRBV20-1	many	TRBJ1-3	13	NA	CSATGTHGNTIYF	TGCAGTGCCACCGGGACGCATGGAAACACCATATATTTT
TRBV9	many	TRBJ1-2	15	TRBD1	CASSVANRGDYGYTF	TGTGCCAGCAGCGTAGCTAACAGGGGAGACTATGGCTACACCTTC
TRBV5-6	many	TRBJ1-5	14	TRBD1	CASSRTGGDQPQHF	TGTGCCAGCAGCAGGACAGGGGGAGACCAGCCCCAGCATTTT
TRBV14	many	TRBJ1-6	15	NA	CASSQGRYRDSPLHF	TGTGCCAGCAGCCAAGGACGTTACCGTGATTCACCCCTCCACTTT
TRBV28	many	TRBJ2-7	15	NA	CASRGNGQGSYEQYF	TGTGCCAGCAGGGGTAATGGGCAGGGGAGCTACGAGCAGTACTTC
TRBV5-6	NA	TRBJ2-7	12	NA	CASSLREGEQYF	TGTGCCAGCAGCTTAAGGGAAGGCGAGCAGTACTTC
TRBV12-3/TRBV12-4	many	TRBJ1-1	16	TRBD1	CASSLSPGTAGTEAFF	TGTGCCAGCAGTTTATCCCCCGGGACAGCTGGCACTGAAGCTTTCTTT
TRBV5-1	many	TRBJ1-5	12	NA	CASLGSNQPQNF	TGCGCCAGCCTAGGTAGCAATCAGCCCCAGAATTTT
TRBV7-2	many	TRBJ2-7	17	NA	CASSLALGQAASYEQYF	TGTGCCAGCAGCTTAGCGTTAGGGCAGGCGGCCTCCTACGAGCAGTACTTC
TRBV27	many	TRBJ1-2	13	NA	CASRPNTADGYTF	TGTGCCAGCAGACCGAATACGGCAGATGGCTACACCTTC
TRBV20-1	many	TRBJ1-1	14	NA	CSAPRTDVNTEAFF	TGCAGTGCCCCGAGGACAGACGTGAACACTGAAGCTTTCTTT
TRBV12-3/TRBV12-4	many	TRBJ1-1	12	NA	CASSWGGTEAFF	TGTGCCAGCAGCTGGGGAGGGACTGAAGCTTTCTTT
TRBV20-1	few	TRBJ2-5	15	NA	CSARDVGGPVGTQYF	TGCAGTGCTAGAGATGTGGGGGGGCCGGTAGGGACCCAGTACTTC
TRBV9	many	TRBJ2-2	18	NA	CASSPLGKTTAVTGELFF	TGTGCCAGCAGCCCGTTAGGGAAAACAACAGCTGTCACCGGGGAGCTGTTTTTT
TRBV6-5	many	TRBJ2-1	17	TRBD2	CASSYTSGGHSYNEQFF	TGTGCCAGCAGTTATACTAGCGGGGGACATTCCTACAATGAGCAGTTCTTC